This is a list of T cell receptor beta chains from one sample in a study of blood T cell repertoires in COVID-19. TCRdb keeps only in-frame clones here, not all; method: immunoSEQ multiplex PCR. The sample records 200,000 to 250,000 clones, approximately 83% being singletons. Sequencing was performed on peripheral blood. These receptors were taken from a man aged 80 or over with acute or convalescent COVID-19. The conserved cysteine and the conserved F or W are not part of the CDR3 here.

V gene,J gene,CDR3 protein
TRBV15,TRBJ2-2,ATSEYTGANTGELF
TRBV10-1,TRBJ2-7,ASSDVRSRQGGYEQY
TRBV24-1,TRBJ1-4,ATSDGDREEKLF
TRBV5-1,TRBJ1-1,ASSRLGDTEAF
TRBV2,TRBJ2-3,ASSERTRRLVDTQY
TRBV7-8,TRBJ1-2,ASSTDREGGSYGYT
TRBV11-2,TRBJ1-2,ASSRDNRRYGYT
TRBV6-5,TRBJ1-3,ASSTPQGSGNTIY
TRBV6-5,TRBJ1-3,ASSSGSGARGNTIY
TRBV28,TRBJ1-2,ASSLGPEGDGYT
TRBV29-1,TRBJ2-7,SVEATGTGSVPSYEQY
TRBV30,TRBJ1-2,AWSVPGQTGAAGRHGYT
TRBV27,TRBJ1-3,ASSLRGPGNTIY
TRBV27,TRBJ1-1,ASRAGGLGGTEAF
TRBV10-2,TRBJ2-3,ASSESDNRRY
TRBV6-5,TRBJ2-7,ASSYAGTYEQY
TRBV4-1,TRBJ2-6,ASSQGGAFAGANVLT
TRBV29-1,TRBJ2-7,SGEYGYEQY
TRBV12-5,TRBJ2-1,ASEGLAHYNEQF
TRBV6-5,TRBJ1-4,ASSYTRGGEKLF
TRBV3-1/TRBV3-2,TRBJ2-2,ASSPTGTSGRTGELF
TRBV24-1,TRBJ2-1,ATSGLAGEDGEQF
TRBV24-1,TRBJ2-1,ATSDSGLAGGTEQF
TRBV27,TRBJ1-2,ASSPRDRGQGYGYT
TRBV24-1,TRBJ1-2,ATSDPRTNGYT
TRBV20-1,TRBJ2-1,SGARVYEQF
TRBV19,TRBJ2-1,ASSIDRLREGLYNEQF
TRBV30,TRBJ1-5,AWRNQGVMGQPQH
TRBV7-6,TRBJ1-4,ASSPRTGTNEKLF
TRBV4-2,TRBJ1-6,ASSRPGQGNSPLH
TRBV5-1,TRBJ1-1,ASSGSGVLNTEAF
TRBV2,TRBJ2-7,ASTVVGASGSSPYEQY
TRBV5-5,TRBJ2-3,ASSLELAGGPKQY
TRBV7-5,TRBJ2-7,ARSSTGPYEQY
TRBV12-3/TRBV12-4,TRBJ2-7,ASSSLYEQY
TRBV7-2,TRBJ2-6,ASSLHRARGANVLT
TRBV2,TRBJ2-1,ASSEVRSSSYNEQF
TRBV5-1,TRBJ2-7,ASSLGLSEFEQY
TRBV9,TRBJ2-7,ASSVGIAGYLSHEQY
TRBV3-1/TRBV3-2,TRBJ1-2,ASSPGGGSPYGYT
TRBV24-1,TRBJ2-2,ATESSDSNTGELF
TRBV28,TRBJ1-5,ASSLFAGGNQPQH
TRBV2,TRBJ1-1,ASSGTETNTEAF
TRBV4-1,TRBJ2-3,ASSLPRRGATDTQY
TRBV7-2,TRBJ2-5,ASSPDKQETQY
TRBV27,TRBJ1-5,ASRTGGFLSNQPQH
TRBV3-1/TRBV3-2,TRBJ2-4,ASSRDLGIQY
TRBV29-1,TRBJ1-3,SVGPSFTPRNTIY
TRBV7-9,TRBJ2-3,ASSQKGQKSTDTQY
TRBV11-2,TRBJ2-3,ASSSQGARLTDTQY
TRBV5-1,TRBJ2-2,ASTRGGTSGELF
TRBV28,TRBJ1-3,ASRPGGVRDGNTIY
TRBV24-1,TRBJ2-5,ATSGRQLQETQY
TRBV5-1,TRBJ2-3,ASSSTAGTDTQY
TRBV28,TRBJ2-7,ASSFPGSYEQY
TRBV24-1,TRBJ2-7,ATSDPKQGASYEQY